The T cell receptor beta chain described here comes from a study of blood T cell repertoires in COVID-19. Background on the study: The United States, Italy and Spain supplied acute and convalescent COVID-19 samples. Nucleic acid was either cDNA or gDNA, and it came from T cells, B-cell-depleted T cells, or PBMCs.

V shed 2 bases and J shed 3 bases, with 10 bases lying between them. The CDR3 totals 14 residues. CDR1 and CDR2 from the germline V gene are LNHNV and YYDKDF (reference sequence). In the source study's methods: Using reference gene primer amplification, nucleated cell counts were estimated. The table came from immunoSEQ multiplex PCR; TCRdb's copy has only in-frame clones and leaves some out. The DNA was the basis for D and trimming; V, J and clone size are from that table. Among about 160,000 clones listed, roughly 87% were seen once. The chain has TRBV15 and TRBJ1-1; possible D gene TRBD1, 5 bases. This sequence was found in a woman aged 60 to 75 with active or convalescent COVID-19. The sequencing input was peripheral blood. CDR3 amino acids: CATSRSRDYTEAFF. The CDR3 DNA reads TGTGCCACCAGCAGAAGCCGGGACTACACTGAAGCTTTCTTT.